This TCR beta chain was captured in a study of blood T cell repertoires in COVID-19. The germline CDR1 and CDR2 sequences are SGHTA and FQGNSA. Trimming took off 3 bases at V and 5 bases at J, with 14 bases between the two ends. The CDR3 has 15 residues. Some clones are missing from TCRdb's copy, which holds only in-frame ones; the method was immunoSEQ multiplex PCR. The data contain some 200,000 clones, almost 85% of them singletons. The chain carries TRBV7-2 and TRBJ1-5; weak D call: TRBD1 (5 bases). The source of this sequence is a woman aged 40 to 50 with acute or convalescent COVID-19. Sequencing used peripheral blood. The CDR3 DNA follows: TGTGCCAGCAGCTTGCGGGGGTTAGGGCATCAGCCCCAGCATTTT. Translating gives CASSLRGLGHQPQHF. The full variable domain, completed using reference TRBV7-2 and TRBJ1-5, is GAGVSQSPSNKVTEKGKDVELRCDPISGHTALYWYRQSLGQGLEFLIYFQGNSAPDKSGLPSDRFSAERTGGSVSTLTIQRTQQEDSAVYLCASSLRGLGHQPQHFGDGTRLSIL.